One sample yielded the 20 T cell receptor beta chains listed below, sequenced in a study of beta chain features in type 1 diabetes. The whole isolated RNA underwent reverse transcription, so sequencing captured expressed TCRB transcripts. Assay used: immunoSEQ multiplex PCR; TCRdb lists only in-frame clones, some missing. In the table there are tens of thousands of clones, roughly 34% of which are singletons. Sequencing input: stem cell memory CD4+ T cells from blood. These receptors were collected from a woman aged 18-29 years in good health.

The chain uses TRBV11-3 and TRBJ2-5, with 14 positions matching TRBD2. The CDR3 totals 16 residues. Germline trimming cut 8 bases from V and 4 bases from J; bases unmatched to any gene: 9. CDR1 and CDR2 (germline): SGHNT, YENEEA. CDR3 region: CASASPGLAGVETQYF. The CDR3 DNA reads TGTGCCAGCGCTTCCCCGGGACTAGCGGGAGTAGAGACCCAGTACTTC.

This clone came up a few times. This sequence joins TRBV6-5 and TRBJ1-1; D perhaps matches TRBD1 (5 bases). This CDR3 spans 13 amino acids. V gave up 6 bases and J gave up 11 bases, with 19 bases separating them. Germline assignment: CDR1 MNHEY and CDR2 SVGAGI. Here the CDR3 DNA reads TGTGCCAGCAGCCGAGACAGCTTAACGGTGGCTTTCTTT. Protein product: CASSRDSLTVAFF.

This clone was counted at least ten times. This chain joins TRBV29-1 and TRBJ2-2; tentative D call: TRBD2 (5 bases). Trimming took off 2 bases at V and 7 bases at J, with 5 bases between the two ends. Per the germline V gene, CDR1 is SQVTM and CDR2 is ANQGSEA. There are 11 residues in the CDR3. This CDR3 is CSVERGGELFF. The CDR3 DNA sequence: TGCAGCGTTGAACGGGGCGGGGAGCTGTTTTTT.

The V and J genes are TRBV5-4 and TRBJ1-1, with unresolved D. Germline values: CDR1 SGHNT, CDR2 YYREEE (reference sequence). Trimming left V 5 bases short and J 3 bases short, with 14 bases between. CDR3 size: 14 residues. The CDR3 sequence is CASSLDGEDTEAFF. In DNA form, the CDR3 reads TGTGCCAGCAGTTTAGATGGGGAGGACACTGAAGCTTTCTTT.

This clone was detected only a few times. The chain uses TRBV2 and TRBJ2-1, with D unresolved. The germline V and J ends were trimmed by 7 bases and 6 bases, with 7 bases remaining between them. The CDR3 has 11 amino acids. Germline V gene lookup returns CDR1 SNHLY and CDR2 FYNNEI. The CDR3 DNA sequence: TGTGCCAGCACCCCCTTCAATGAGCAGTTCTTC. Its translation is CASTPFNEQFF. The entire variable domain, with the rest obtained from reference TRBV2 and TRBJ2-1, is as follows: EPEVTQTPSHQVTQMGQEVILRCVPISNHLYFYWYRQILGQKVEFLVSFYNNEISEKSEIFDDQFSVERPDGSNFTLKIRSTKLEDSAMYFCASTPFNEQFFGPGTRLTVL.

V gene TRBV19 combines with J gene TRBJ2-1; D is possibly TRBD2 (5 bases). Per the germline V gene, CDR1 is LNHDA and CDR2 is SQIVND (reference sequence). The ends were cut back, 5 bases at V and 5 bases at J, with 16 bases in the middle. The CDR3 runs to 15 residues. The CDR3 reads CASSSRVGGDNEQFF. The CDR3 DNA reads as TGTGCCAGTAGTTCCCGGGTAGGAGGAGACAATGAGCAGTTCTTC.

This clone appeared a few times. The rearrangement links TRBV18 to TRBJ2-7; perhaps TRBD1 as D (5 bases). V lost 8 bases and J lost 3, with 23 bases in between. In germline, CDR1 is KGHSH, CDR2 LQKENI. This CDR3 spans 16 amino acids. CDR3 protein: CASRKPGSTSGYEQYF. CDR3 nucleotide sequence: TGTGCCAGCCGCAAGCCAGGGTCTACGTCTGGCTACGAGCAGTACTTC.

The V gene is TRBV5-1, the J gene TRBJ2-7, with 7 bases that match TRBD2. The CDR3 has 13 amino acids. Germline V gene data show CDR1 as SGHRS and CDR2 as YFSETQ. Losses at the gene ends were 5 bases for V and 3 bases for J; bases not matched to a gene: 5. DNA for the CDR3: TGCGCCAGCAGTTACGCTAGCGGCTACGAGCAGTACTTC. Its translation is CASSYASGYEQYF.

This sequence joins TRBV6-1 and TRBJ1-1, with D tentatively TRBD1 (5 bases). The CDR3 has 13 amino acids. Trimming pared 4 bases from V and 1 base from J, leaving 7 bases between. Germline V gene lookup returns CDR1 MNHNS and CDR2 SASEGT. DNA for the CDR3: TGTGCCAGCAGTGGACAGACGAACACTGAAGCTTTCTTT. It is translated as CASSGQTNTEAFF.

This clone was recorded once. The CDR3 loop reads CASRGGWARAQFEQFF. For the CDR3, the DNA is TGTGCCAGCAGAGGGGGCTGGGCAAGGGCACAATTTGAGCAGTTCTTC. V usage is TRBV27 and J usage is TRBJ2-1; TRBD1 agrees at 7 bases. The CDR3 has 16 residues. V lost 6 bases to trimming and J lost 9 bases; unmatched junction nucleotides: 17. In germline, CDR1 is MNHEY, CDR2 SMNVEV (reference sequence).

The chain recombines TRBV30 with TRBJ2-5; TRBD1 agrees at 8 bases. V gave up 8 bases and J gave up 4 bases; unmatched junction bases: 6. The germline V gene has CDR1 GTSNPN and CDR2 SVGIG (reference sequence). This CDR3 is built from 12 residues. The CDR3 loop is CAGDRGGETQYF. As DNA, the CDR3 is TGTGCCGGTGACAGGGGTGGAGAGACCCAGTACTTC. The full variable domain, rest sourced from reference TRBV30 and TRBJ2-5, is SQTIHQWPATLVQPVGSPLSLECTVEGTSNPNLYWYRQAAGRGLQLLFYSVGIGQISSEVPQNLSASRPQDRQFILSSKKLLLSDSGFYLCAGDRGGETQYFGPGTRLLVL.

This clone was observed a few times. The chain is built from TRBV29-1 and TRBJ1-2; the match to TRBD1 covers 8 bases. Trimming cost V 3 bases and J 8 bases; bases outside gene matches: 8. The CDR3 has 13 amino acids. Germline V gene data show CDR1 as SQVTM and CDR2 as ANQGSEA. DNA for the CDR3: TGCAGCGTTGACAGGGGGCCGACGGGCGGCTACACCTTC. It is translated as CSVDRGPTGGYTF.

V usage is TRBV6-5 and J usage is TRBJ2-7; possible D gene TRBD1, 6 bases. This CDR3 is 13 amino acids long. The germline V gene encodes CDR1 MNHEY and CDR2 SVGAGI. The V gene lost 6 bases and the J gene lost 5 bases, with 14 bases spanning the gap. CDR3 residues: CASSLTGKDEQYF. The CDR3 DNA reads TGTGCCAGCAGCTTGACAGGAAAGGACGAGCAGTACTTC.

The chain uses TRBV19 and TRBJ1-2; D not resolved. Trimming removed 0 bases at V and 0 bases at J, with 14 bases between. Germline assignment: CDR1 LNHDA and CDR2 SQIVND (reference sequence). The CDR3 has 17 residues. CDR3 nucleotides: TGTGCCAGTAGTATAGAATCGGGAATTGGGCCTAACTATGGCTACACCTTC. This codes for CASSIESGIGPNYGYTF.

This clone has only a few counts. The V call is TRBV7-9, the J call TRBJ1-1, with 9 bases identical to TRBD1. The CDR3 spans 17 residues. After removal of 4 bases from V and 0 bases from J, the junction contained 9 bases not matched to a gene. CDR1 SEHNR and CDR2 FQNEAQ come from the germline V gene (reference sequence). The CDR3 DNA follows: TGTGCCAGCAGCTCCACAGGGGGCAATCCAATGAACACTGAAGCTTTCTTT. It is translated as CASSSTGGNPMNTEAFF. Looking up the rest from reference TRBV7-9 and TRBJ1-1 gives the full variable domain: DTGVSQNPRHKITKRGQNVTFRCDPISEHNRLYWYRQTLGQGPEFLTYFQNEAQLEKSRLLSDRFSAERPKGSFSTLEIQRTEQGDSAMYLCASSSTGGNPMNTEAFFGQGTRLTVV.

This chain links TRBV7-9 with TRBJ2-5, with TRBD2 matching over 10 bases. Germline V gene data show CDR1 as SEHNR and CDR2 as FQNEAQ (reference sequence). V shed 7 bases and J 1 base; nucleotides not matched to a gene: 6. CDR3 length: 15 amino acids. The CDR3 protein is CASMLAGGPQETQYF. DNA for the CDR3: TGTGCCAGCATGTTAGCGGGAGGTCCCCAAGAGACCCAGTACTTC.

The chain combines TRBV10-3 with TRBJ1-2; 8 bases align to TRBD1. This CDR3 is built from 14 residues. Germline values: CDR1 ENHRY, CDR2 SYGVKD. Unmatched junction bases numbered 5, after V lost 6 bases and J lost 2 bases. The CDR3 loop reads CAIRPTGENYGYTF. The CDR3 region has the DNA TGTGCCATCAGACCGACAGGGGAAAACTATGGCTACACCTTC.

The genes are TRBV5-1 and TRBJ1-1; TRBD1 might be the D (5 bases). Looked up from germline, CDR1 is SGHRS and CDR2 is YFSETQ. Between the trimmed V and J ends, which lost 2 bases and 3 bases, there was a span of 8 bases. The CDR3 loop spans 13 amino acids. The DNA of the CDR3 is TGCGCCAGCAGCTTCAGGGAGGACACTGAAGCTTTCTTT. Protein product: CASSFREDTEAFF.

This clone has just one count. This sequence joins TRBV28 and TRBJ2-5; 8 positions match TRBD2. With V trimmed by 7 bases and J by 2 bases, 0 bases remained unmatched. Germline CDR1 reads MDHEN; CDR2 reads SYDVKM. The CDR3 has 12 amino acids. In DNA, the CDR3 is TGTGCCAGCACGGGGGGGCAAGAGACCCAGTACTTC. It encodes CASTGGQETQYF.

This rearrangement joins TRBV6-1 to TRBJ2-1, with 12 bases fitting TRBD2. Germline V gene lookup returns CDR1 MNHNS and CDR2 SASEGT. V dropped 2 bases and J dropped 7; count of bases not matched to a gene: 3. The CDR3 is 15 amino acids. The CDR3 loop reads CASSESGLAGNEQFF. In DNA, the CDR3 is TGTGCCAGCAGTGAATCTGGACTAGCGGGAAATGAGCAGTTCTTC.